Listed below are T cell receptor beta chains from one sample, sequenced in a study of blood T cell repertoires in COVID-19. TCRdb's copy holds only in-frame clones and misses some; the assay was immunoSEQ multiplex PCR. The sample has over 25,000 clones; roughly nine tenths are singletons. Specimen: peripheral blood. These receptors all come from a human donor with active COVID-19. The donor label of this sample is uncertain. CDR3s include the opening cysteine and the closing phenylalanine or tryptophan. The D gene is left open where the match is weak. Clone size is stated in some rows and not others, as once, few, many or a class when expanded.

. | TRBD1 | TRBJ2-1 | TRBV24-1 | CATSDRDRGYNEQFF | TGTGCCACCAGTGACCGGGACAGGGGCTACAATGAGCAGTTCTTC
. | . | TRBJ2-7 | TRBV19 | CASSRRSSYEQYF | TGTGCCAGTTCCCGGAGGAGCTCCTACGAGCAGTACTTC
. | TRBD1 | TRBJ2-4 | TRBV7-2 | CASSFRQGLHIQYF | TGTGCCAGCAGCTTCCGACAGGGGTTACACATTCAGTACTTC
. | . | TRBJ1-1 | TRBV7-3 | CASSLLVDTEAFF | TGTGCCAGCAGCTTATTAGTCGACACTGAAGCTTTCTTT
. | TRBD1 | TRBJ1-2 | TRBV7-3 | CASSLTGGIGDGYTF | TGTGCCAGCAGCTTAACAGGGGGCATAGGGGATGGCTACACCTTC
. | TRBD1 | TRBJ1-5 | TRBV18 | CASSPGGTGQPQHF | TGTGCCAGCTCACCGGGGGGGACAGGGCAGCCCCAGCATTTT
. | TRBD2 | TRBJ2-2 | TRBV7-9 | CASSSRGGTGELFF | TGTGCCAGCAGCTCCCGCGGGGGCACCGGGGAGCTGTTTTTT
. | TRBD2 | TRBJ2-1 | TRBV6-2/TRBV6-3 | CASSPGGLAGKAQFF | TGTGCCAGCAGTCCCGGTGGACTAGCGGGAAAGGCGCAGTTCTTC
. | TRBD1 | TRBJ1-2 | TRBV5-6 | CASSLGQTYGYTF | TGTGCCAGCAGCCTGGGACAGACCTATGGCTACACCTTC
. | TRBD2 | TRBJ2-1 | TRBV5-1 | CASSLALAGEWNEQFF | TGCGCCAGCAGCTTGGCACTAGCGGGAGAATGGAATGAGCAGTTCTTC
. | TRBD2 | TRBJ2-1 | TRBV7-9 | CASSTSGRGNEQFF | TGTGCCAGCAGCACTAGCGGGAGGGGCAATGAGCAGTTCTTC
once | TRBD2 | TRBJ2-2 | TRBV5-1 | CASSLAGANTGELFF | TGCGCCAGCAGTCTAGCGGGAGCGAACACCGGGGAGCTGTTTTTT
. | TRBD1 | TRBJ2-7 | TRBV6-5 | CASSRTGNEQYF | TGTGCCAGCAGCCGGACAGGGAACGAGCAGTACTTC
. | TRBD1 | TRBJ1-2 | TRBV4-2 | CASSQRPGQGFGYTF | TGTGCCAGCAGCCAAAGACCGGGACAGGGTTTTGGCTACACCTTC
. | TRBD1 | TRBJ2-3 | TRBV30 | CAWSVLKGTDTDTQYF | TGTGCCTGGAGTGTATTGAAGGGGACAGACACAGATACGCAGTATTTT
. | TRBD2 | TRBJ2-7 | TRBV24-1 | CATSDHDSRTHYGGVDEQYF | TGTGCCACCAGTGACCATGACAGTCGAACACACTACGGGGGGGTGGACGAGCAGTACTTC
. | . | TRBJ2-1 | TRBV12-3/TRBV12-4 | CASSQYNEQFF | TGTGCCAGCAGTCAGTACAATGAGCAGTTCTTC
. | . | TRBJ2-2 | TRBV28 | CASLSGGDTGELFF | TGTGCCAGCTTATCTGGGGGCGACACCGGGGAGCTGTTTTTT
few | TRBD1 | TRBJ2-2 | TRBV7-3 | CASSPTGDTGELFF | TGTGCCAGCAGCCCCACAGGGGACACCGGGGAGCTGTTTTTT
. | TRBD1 | TRBJ1-2 | TRBV19 | CASSTTGGRSYGYTF | TGTGCCAGTAGCACCACAGGGGGACGGTCCTATGGCTACACCTTC
. | . | TRBJ2-3 | TRBV7-2 | CASSLRQSHYTDTQYF | TGTGCCAGCAGTTTAAGACAGTCTCACTACACAGATACGCAGTATTTT
. | . | TRBJ2-1 | TRBV6-6 | CAPPRSYDEQFF | TGTGCCCCACCTCGGAGTTACGATGAGCAGTTCTTC
once | . | TRBJ2-1 | TRBV5-1 | CASSSGGNNYNEQFF | TGCGCCAGCAGCTCAGGGGGGAACAACTACAATGAGCAGTTCTTC
. | . | TRBJ2-5 | TRBV7-3 | CASSLSGGQGETQYF | TGTGCCAGCAGCTTAAGCGGGGGACAAGGAGAGACCCAGTACTTC